This T cell receptor (beta chain) was identified during a study of blood T cell repertoires in COVID-19. Profiled with immunoSEQ multiplex PCR; TCRdb holds only in-frame clones, not every one. Of 30,000 to 45,000 clones in the sample, approximately 78% were seen once. In this sample, this clone turned up once. Germline trimming cut 1 base from V and 6 bases from J; bases unmatched to any gene: 6. This CDR3 contains 15 residues. Per the germline V gene, CDR1 is SGHVS and CDR2 is FQNEAQ. The sequenced sample was peripheral blood. This chain links TRBV7-8 with TRBJ2-7; 10 bases fit TRBD1. The sequence derives from a man aged 55 to 70 with acute or convalescent COVID-19. CDR3 in DNA: TGTGCCAGCAGCTTAGGGGACAGGGGTAGTGGCGAGCAGTACTTC. Protein: CASSLGDRGSGEQYF.